What follows describes a single T cell receptor beta chain. Its specific antigen is unknown. The sample holds no much larger clone one base away, and base qualities are not on file. The entry originates in a study of long-term antiretroviral therapy in people with HIV (dated 2022 in TCRdb). The study in broad terms: The earliest samples were collected roughly a decade before the 2015 WHO recommendation for immediate ART, at a time when ART was usually postponed until CD4 counts fell. A retrospective serial study tested whether changes in peripheral blood TRB repertoire composition and diversity were associated with ART initiation and durable HIV suppression. The cohort contributed over 150 cryopreserved PBMC samples from 30 to 35 adults with confirmed HIV infection, collected serially over a mean of about six years (range 1-12). Eleven of the 30 participants with HIV were female. No cross-contamination during QIAcube processing was shown when test extractions of a monoclonal T-cell line were performed alongside fewer than 35 polyclonal samples. General findings and caveats noted by the study authors: Expanded TRB clones identified before ART initiation dominated the repertoire at all time points, although this dominance fluctuated and declined in many PLHIV after ART. The samples were dated from 2004 to 2017, and the ART regimens that were used may be less effective than current ART regimens. Because pre-ART samples had limited cell numbers, unsorted PBMC were profiled rather than sorted CD4+ and CD8+ T cells. Inferences about post-ART repertoire changes were limited because no data were available on ART adherence, viral resistance or therapy changes. Compared with controls, HIV repertoires had narrower CDR3 length ranges, and the network structure pointed to an antigen-experienced repertoire that shifted only slightly toward naive after ART. ART initiation was associated with a significant increase in TRB diversity, but diversity stayed significantly below transplant donor controls even after long-term ART. Since PBMC availability was limited, sequencing covered only the TCR beta chain, with no alpha chain pairing.

The immunoSEQ hsTCRB v3.0 assay was used at survey level resolution to sequence the TRB variable region. TRB sequencing targeted a depth of about 35,000-50,000 T-cell genomes per sample. An Illumina MiSeq with a v3 150-cycle kit was used to sequence the pooled TRB libraries. For the original study's pipeline: Repertoire analysis was performed in R inside a reproducible Nextflow workflow that covered QC, data transformation and analysis. Custom analyses were implemented in LymphoSeq2, an R package for AIRR-Seq data exploration. After excluding a few samples that yielded fewer than 5000 total TRB sequences, approximately 180 HIV repertoires remained for analysis. Among the 180 to 200 HIV repertoires that were kept, 59 were collected before ART initiation and roughly 130 were collected after ART initiation. Repertoires were downsampled to 5000 TRB nucleotide sequences, and summary statistics were averaged over 100 downsampling iterations. Only TRB sequences with CDR3 regions of at least seven amino acids were retained for analysis. Diversity was assessed using a clonality score derived from Shannon entropy and using the Gini coefficient. In the repertoire networks, any two of the top 5000 CDR3 amino acid sequences were linked whenever the two sequences differed by an edit distance of one. Antigen specificity groups and MHC restriction were predicted for TRB CDR3 amino acid sequences with GLIPH2. To flag known associations with CMV, EBV, HIV or tissue antigens, CDR3 amino acid sequences were compared against VDJdb and McPAS-TCR. Pre-ART, post-ART and control groups were compared with Wilcoxon signed-rank tests and Holm-Bonferroni correction. Imported from immuneACCESS, the table was reduced by TCRdb to in-frame sequences with V and J called. These copies leave out some clones; in studies compared against another copy, an unresolved V gene accounts for under half, and the cause of the remainder is not known. That table gives V, J and clone size, and the DNA gave D and trimming. Across this sample there are tens of thousands of clones, with 90% to 95% seen only once. Roughly 3.6% of the sample is in the top ten clones.

Inclusion was restricted to participants for whom at least one PBMC sample before ART initiation and at least two post-ART samples were available. All participants with HIV were treated in the United States of America. Cryopreserved samples of about 0.95-11 million PBMC were thawed and washed before DNA extraction. At the time of the earliest PBMC sample for each participant with HIV, ages ranged from roughly 23 to 60 years. PBMC samples from each participant spanned 1-4 timepoints before ART initiation and 2-8 timepoints after ART initiation, with a median of 7 samples. For every participant, serial HIV viral load, CD4+ T-cell count, ART history and demographic data were obtained. A Qiagen kit on a QIAcube was used to extract genomic DNA from unsorted PBMC, with samples processed in batches of 12. The cysteine opens and the phenylalanine closes a CDR3 of 10 amino acids. The only DNA kept is the CDR3, 30 bases in frame from the first base. CDR1 SQVTM and CDR2 ANQGSEA are derived from the germline V gene. Cut back by 2 bases and 8 bases, the V and J ends lie 3 bases apart.

The TCR comes from a woman in her 50s with HIV. The specimen comprised unsorted PBMCs, sampled 4.1 years after starting antiretroviral therapy. The receptor chain draws on TRBV29-1 and TRBJ1-4; too little of a D gene remains to name it. The CDR3 protein sequence reads: CSVEKEKLFF. The base sequence is TGCAGCGTTGAAAAAGAAAAACTGTTTTTT.